This T cell receptor (beta chain) was sequenced during a study of T-cell memory formation after mild COVID-19. Overall study results and limits: CD4+ clones that contracted lay mainly in CM and EM; CD8+ ones lay in EMRA. Several responding clones turned up in pre-infection memory, indicating that cross-reactive memory may have taken part. Clones that contracted from day 15 to 85 were balanced CD4/CD8, while later expanders leaned CD4+.

From 5'RACE with constant-segment primers came TCR alpha and TCR beta cDNA libraries that carried sample barcodes and UMIs. TCRdb re-called the 5' RACE reads with MiXCR, one entry per CDR3 protein. The repertoire holds over 12,000 distinct CDR3 sequences, with about 22% as singletons. The CDR3 loop spans 11 amino acids. Germline lookup yields CDR1 SEHNR and CDR2 FQNEAQ (reference sequence). Trimming took off 2 bases at V and 9 bases at J, with 7 bases between the two ends. Comment on this clonotype: Its specificity is unknown.

Sequenced material: PBMCs or a T cell subset sorted from them (not recorded which). The clonotype originates from a man aged 18 to 35 who had mild COVID-19 (a few samples of this study predate the infection). Cell type and time point are not known. This chain connects TRBV7-9 to TRBJ2-5; the D gene is possibly TRBD1 (5 bases). CDR3 amino acids: CASSLIRAQYF. For the CDR3, the DNA is TGTGCCAGCAGCTTAATCAGGGCCCAGTACTTC.